This T cell receptor (beta chain) derives from a study of blood T cell repertoires in COVID-19. On the study more broadly: Some COVID-19 samples were acute and others convalescent; all came from the United States, Italy and Spain.

Germline assignment: CDR1 MNHEY and CDR2 SVGAGI. The CDR3 length is 12 residues. Method: immunoSEQ multiplex PCR; TCRdb's copy keeps in-frame clones and lacks some. This sample carries around 290,000 clones, 86% of them seen once, and the ten largest clones take roughly 14%. Note on this clone: Germline and junction disagree at one end, which may indicate a read error.

The specimen sequenced was peripheral blood. This sequence was found in a woman between 65 and 79 years old with COVID-19, enrolled during active disease. This chain uses TRBV6-5 with TRBJ1-1; TRBD1 matches at 8 bases. In DNA form, the CDR3 reads TGTGCCAGCAGTTCCCAGGGGGCTGAGGCTTTCTTT. Translation gives CASSSQGAEAFF.